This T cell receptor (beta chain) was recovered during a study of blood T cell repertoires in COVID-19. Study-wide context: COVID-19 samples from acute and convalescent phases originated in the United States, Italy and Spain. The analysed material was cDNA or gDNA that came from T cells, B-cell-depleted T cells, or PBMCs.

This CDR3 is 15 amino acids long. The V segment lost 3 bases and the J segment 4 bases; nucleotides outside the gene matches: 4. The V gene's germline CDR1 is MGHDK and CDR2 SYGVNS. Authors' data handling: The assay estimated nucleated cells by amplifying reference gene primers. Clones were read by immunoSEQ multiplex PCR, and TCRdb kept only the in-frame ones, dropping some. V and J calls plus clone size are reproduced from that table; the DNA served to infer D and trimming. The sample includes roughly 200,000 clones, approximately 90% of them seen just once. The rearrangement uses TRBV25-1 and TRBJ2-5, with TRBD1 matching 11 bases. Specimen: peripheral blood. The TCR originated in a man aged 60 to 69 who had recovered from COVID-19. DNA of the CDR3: TGTGCCAGCAGTGACCTCGGACAGGGGGCAGAGACCCAGTACTTC. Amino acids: CASSDLGQGAETQYF.